The present T cell receptor beta chain was sequenced within a study of blood T cell repertoires in COVID-19. Looking at the study overall: The origin of the acute and convalescent COVID-19 samples was the United States, Italy and Spain.

This CDR3 comprises 15 residues. J lost 1 base, V lost 4 bases, and 5 bases had no gene match. CDR1 is LGHNA and CDR2 is YSLEER in the germline V gene. Cohort assignment relied on participant-reported clinical history. What the recovered Cohort 3 donors had was two negative PCRs, clearance, or symptom resolution. Libraries were prepared by immunoSEQ multiplex PCR; TCRdb keeps only in-frame clonotypes and omits some of them. The sample records under 250,000 clones, approximately 84% being singletons. This rearrangement joins TRBV4-3 to TRBJ2-5; TRBD2 aligns across 8 bases. The clonotype was recovered from a man aged 55 to 70 who had recovered from COVID-19. The sample was PBMCs or T cells enriched from blood (not recorded which). CDR3 region: CASSLIAGPQETQYF. The CDR3 DNA sequence: TGCGCCAGCAGCCTAATAGCGGGGCCCCAAGAGACCCAGTACTTC.